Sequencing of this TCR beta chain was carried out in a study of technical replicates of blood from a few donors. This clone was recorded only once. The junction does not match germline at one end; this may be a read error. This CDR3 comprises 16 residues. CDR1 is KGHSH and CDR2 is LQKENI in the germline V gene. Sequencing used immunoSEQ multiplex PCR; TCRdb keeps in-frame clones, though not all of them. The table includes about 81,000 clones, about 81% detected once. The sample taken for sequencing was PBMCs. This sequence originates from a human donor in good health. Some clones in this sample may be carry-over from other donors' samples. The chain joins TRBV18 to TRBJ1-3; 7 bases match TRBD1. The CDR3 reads CASSPNHDRAGNTTYF. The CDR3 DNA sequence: TGTGCCAGCTCACCGAACCACGACAGGGCTGGAAACACCACATATTTT.